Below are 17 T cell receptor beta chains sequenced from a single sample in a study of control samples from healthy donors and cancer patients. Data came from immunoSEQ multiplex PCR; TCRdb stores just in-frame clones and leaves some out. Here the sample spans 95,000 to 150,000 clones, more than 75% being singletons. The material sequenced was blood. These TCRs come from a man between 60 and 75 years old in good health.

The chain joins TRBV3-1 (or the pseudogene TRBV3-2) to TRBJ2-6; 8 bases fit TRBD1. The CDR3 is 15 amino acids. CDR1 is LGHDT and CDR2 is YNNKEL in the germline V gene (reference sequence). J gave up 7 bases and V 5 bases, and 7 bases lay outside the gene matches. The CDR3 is CASSLDRGTANVLTF. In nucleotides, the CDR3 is TGTGCCAGCAGCTTAGACAGGGGAACTGCCAACGTCCTGACTTTC.

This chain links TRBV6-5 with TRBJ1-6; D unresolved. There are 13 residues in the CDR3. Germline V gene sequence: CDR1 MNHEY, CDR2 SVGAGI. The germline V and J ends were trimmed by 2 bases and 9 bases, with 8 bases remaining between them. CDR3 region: CASSYERSSPLHF. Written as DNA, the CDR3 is TGTGCCAGCAGTTACGAACGGAGTTCACCCCTCCACTTT.

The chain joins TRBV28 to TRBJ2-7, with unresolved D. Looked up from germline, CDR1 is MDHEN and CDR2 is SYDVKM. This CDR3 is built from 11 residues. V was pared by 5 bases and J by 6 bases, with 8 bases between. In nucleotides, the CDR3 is TGTGCCAGCAGTCCCCGGGCCGAGCAGTACTTC. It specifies CASSPRAEQYF.

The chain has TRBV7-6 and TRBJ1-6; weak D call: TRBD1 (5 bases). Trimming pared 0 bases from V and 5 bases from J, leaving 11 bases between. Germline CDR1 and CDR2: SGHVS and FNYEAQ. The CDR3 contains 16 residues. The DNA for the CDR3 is TGTGCCAGCAGCTTAGCTCCCCGGGGGGATAATTCACCCCTCCACTTT. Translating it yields CASSLAPRGDNSPLHF.

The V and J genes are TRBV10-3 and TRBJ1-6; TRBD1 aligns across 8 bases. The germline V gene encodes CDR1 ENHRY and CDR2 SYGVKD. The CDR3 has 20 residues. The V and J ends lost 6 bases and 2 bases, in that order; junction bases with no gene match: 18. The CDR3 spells CAIREKAGGPVIPYNSPLHF. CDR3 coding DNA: TGTGCCATCAGGGAAAAAGCAGGGGGCCCTGTTATCCCCTATAATTCACCCCTCCACTTT.

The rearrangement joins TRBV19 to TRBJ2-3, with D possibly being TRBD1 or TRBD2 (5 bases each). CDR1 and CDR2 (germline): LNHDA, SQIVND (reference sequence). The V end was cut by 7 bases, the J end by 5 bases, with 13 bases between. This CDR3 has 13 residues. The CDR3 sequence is CASNTGPEDTQYF. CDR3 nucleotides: TGTGCCAGTAATACGGGGCCAGAAGATACGCAGTATTTT.

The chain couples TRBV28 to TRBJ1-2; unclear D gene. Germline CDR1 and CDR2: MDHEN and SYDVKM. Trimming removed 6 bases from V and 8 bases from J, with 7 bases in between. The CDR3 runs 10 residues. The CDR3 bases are TGTGCCAGCAGGGACTCCGGCTACACCTTC. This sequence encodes CASRDSGYTF.

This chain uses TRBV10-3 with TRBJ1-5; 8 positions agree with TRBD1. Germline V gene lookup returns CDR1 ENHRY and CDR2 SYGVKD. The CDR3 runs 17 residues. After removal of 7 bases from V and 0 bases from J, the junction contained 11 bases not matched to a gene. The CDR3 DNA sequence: TGTGCCATCAACGGGACAGGTAAACCATATAGCAATCAGCCCCAGCATTTT. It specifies CAINGTGKPYSNQPQHF.

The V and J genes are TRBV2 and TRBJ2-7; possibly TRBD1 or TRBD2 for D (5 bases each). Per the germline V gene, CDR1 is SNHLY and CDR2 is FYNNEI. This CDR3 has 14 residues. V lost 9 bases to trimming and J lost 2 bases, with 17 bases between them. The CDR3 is CASYDWDQAYEQYF. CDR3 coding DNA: TGTGCCAGTTACGATTGGGACCAAGCCTACGAGCAGTACTTC.

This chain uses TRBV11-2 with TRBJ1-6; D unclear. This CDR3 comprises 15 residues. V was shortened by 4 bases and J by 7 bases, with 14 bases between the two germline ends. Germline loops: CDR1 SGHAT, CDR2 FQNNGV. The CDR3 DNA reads TGTGCCAGCAGCTCAAGGGATTTTCTAAATTCACCCCTCCACTTT. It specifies CASSSRDFLNSPLHF.

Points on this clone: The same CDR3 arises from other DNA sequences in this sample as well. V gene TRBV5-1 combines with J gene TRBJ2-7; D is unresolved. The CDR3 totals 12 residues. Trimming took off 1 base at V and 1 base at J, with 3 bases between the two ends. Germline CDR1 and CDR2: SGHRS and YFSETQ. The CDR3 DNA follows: TGCGCCAGCAGCTTGTCTTCCTACGAGCAGTACTTC. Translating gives CASSLSSYEQYF. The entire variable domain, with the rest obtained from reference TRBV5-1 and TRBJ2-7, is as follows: KAGVTQTPRYLIKTRGQQVTLSCSPISGHRSVSWYQQTPGQGLQFLFEYFSETQRNKGNFPGRFSGRQFSNSRSEMNVSTLELGDSALYLCASSLSSYEQYFGPGTRLTVT.

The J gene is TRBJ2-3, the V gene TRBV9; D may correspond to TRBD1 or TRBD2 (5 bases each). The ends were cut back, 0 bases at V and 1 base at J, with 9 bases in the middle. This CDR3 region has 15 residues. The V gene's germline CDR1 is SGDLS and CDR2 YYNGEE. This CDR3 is CASSVAGPRTDTQYF. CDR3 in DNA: TGTGCCAGCAGCGTAGCGGGGCCCCGCACAGATACGCAGTATTTT.

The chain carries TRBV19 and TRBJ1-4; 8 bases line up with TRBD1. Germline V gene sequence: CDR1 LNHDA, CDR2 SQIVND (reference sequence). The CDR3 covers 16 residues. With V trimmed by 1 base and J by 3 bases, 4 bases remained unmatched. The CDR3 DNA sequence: TGTGCCAGTAGTATAGGGCCAGGGGGCCCTAATGAAAAACTGTTTTTT. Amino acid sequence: CASSIGPGGPNEKLFF. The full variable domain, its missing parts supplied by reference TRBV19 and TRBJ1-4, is DGGITQSPKYLFRKEGQNVTLSCEQNLNHDAMYWYRQDPGQGLRLIYYSQIVNDFQKGDIAEGYSVSREKKESFPLTVTSAQKNPTAFYLCASSIGPGGPNEKLFFGSGTQLSVL.

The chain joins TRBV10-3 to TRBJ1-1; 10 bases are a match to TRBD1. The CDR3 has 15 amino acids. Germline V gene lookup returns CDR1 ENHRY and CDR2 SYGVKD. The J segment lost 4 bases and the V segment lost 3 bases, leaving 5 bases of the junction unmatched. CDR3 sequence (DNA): TGTGCCATCAGTGATCTCGGGACAGGGGTCACTGAAGCTTTCTTT. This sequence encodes CAISDLGTGVTEAFF.

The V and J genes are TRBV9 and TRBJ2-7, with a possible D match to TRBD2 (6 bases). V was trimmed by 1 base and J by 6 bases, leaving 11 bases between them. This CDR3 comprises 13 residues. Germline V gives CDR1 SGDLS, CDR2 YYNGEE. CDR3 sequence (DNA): TGTGCCAGCAGCGTATGGGAGGCGGGCGAGCAGTACTTC. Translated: CASSVWEAGEQYF.

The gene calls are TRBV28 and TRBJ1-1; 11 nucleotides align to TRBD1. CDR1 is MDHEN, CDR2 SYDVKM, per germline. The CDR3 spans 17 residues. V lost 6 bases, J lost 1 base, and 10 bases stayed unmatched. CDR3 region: CASSLGTGGGRNTEAFF. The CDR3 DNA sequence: TGTGCCAGCAGCCTAGGGACAGGGGGAGGGAGGAACACTGAAGCTTTCTTT.

The CDR3 loop reads CASSSRGKDGYTF. CDR3 DNA sequence: TGTGCCAGCAGCTCCAGGGGGAAAGATGGCTACACCTTC. V usage is TRBV7-2 and J usage is TRBJ1-2, with 7 bases matching TRBD1. CDR3 length: 13 amino acids. J gave up 6 bases and V 4 bases, and 5 bases lay outside the gene matches. Per the germline V gene, CDR1 is SGHTA and CDR2 is FQGNSA.